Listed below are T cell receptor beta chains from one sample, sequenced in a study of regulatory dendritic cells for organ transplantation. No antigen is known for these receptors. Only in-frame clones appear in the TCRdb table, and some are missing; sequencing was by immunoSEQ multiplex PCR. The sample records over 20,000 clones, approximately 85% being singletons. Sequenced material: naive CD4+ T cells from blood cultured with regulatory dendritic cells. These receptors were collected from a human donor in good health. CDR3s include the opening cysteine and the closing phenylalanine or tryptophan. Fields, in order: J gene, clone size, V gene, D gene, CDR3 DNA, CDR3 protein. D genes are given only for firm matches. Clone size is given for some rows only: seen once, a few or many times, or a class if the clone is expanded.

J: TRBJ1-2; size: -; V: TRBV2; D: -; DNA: TGTGCCAGCAGTCGGACAGAAGCTAACTATGGCTACACCTTC; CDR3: CASSRTEANYGYTF
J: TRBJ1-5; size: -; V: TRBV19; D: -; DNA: TGTGCCAGTAGTATACTAGGGAATCAGCCCCAGCATTTT; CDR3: CASSILGNQPQHF
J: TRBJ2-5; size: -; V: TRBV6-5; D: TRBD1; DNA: TGTGCCAGCAGTTACCGGGCCAGGGGGATCGAGACCCAGTACTTC; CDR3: CASSYRARGIETQYF
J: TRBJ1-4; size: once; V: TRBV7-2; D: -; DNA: TGTGCCAGCAGCAAGAGTGCAACTAATGAAAAACTGTTTTTT; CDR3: CASSKSATNEKLFF
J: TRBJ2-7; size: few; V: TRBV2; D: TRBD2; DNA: TGTGCCAGCAGTGAAGCGGTCAGGCGGGAGTCCTTC; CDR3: CASSEAVRRESF
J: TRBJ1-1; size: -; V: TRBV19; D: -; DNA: TGTGCCACCTCGATGGGGGGGACTGAAGCTTTCTTT; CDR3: CATSMGGTEAFF
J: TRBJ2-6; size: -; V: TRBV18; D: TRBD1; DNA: TGTGCCAGCTCACCACAGGGGGCGTCTGGGGCCAACGTCCTGACTTTC; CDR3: CASSPQGASGANVLTF
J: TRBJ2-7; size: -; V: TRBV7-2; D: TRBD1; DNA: TGTGCCAGCAGCTGGGACAGAGACTACGAGCAGTACTTC; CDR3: CASSWDRDYEQYF
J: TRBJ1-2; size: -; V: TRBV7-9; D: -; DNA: TGTGCCAGCAGCTCAGGGTATGGCTACACCTTC; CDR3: CASSSGYGYTF
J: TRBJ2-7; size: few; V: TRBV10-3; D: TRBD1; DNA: TGTGCCATCAGTCCTAGGGACAGGACCTACGAGCAGTACTTC; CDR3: CAISPRDRTYEQYF
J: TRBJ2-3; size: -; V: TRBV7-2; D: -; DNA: TGTGCCAGCAGCTTCCACAGGGAAACGCAGTATTTT; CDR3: CASSFHRETQYF
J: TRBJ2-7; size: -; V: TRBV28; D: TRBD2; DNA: TGTGCCAGCAGTTCCCCATCTAGCGGAGGAACCTACGAGCAGTACTTC; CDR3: CASSSPSSGGTYEQYF
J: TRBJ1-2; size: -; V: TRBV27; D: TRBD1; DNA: TGTGCCAGCCAACGGAACCTAGGGGGCGGGGATGGCTACACCTTC; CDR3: CASQRNLGGGDGYTF
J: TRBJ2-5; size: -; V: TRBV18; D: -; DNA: TGTGCCAGCTCACCAGAGATGACACCGGATGGGACCCAGTACTTC; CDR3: CASSPEMTPDGTQYF
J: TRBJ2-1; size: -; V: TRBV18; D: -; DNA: TGTGCCAGCTCGGCCGGACAGAGCTCCTACAATGAGCAGTTCTTC; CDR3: CASSAGQSSYNEQFF